This TCR beta chain was observed in a study of cytomegalovirus exposure and HLA in healthy donors. Study details: Within the Caucasian-associated ancestry cluster were under 85% of the roughly 380 genotyped donors. Study-level points and caveats: In a later analysis, a missense DCLRE1C variant was linked to TCR beta V- and J-gene trimming. An analysis done earlier found most TCR beta V segments productive about 87% or about 30% of the time. Later work associated 16,951 TCR beta sequences with HLA alleles at 0.05 false discovery rate.

Comments on this clone: The antigen is undetermined.

PCR primers comprised 60 Vbeta and 13 Jbeta primers. TCRdb's table, derived via immunoSEQ multiplex PCR, lists solely in-frame clones and lacks some. The sample records 150,000 to 200,000 clones, about 63% being singletons. The CDR3 extends over 14 amino acids. Germline CDR1 KGHSH, CDR2 LQKENI. Trimming left V 0 bases short and J 5 bases short, with 10 bases between. The specimen was PBMCs. The chain is built from TRBV18 and TRBJ2-5; D not certain. The clonotype was recovered from a woman aged 40 to 55 in good health and CMV-seropositive. CDR3 nucleotide sequence: TGTGCCAGCTCACCACCCGCTACTCGGGAGACCCAGTACTTC. It codes for CASSPPATRETQYF. The entire variable domain, with the rest obtained from reference TRBV18 and TRBJ2-5, is as follows: NAGVMQNPRHLVRRRGQEARLRCSPMKGHSHVYWYRQLPEEGLKFMVYLQKENIIDESGMPKERFSAEFPKEGPSILRIQQVVRGDSAAYFCASSPPATRETQYFGPGTRLLVL.